This T cell receptor beta chain stems from a study of T cell repertoires in cytomegalovirus infection. Study-level background: In the study, CMV epitopes included recently identified HLA-C-restricted and well-studied HLA-B-restricted ones. Based on public TCR beta signatures, there were indications of CMV infection and of a matching HLA type.

Findings of the study overall: In two of eight donors, the top clonotype was HLA-C-restricted CMV-specific. Cumulative public TCR beta family frequency identified carriers of CMV plus the relevant HLA.

A word on this clonotype: Antigen specificity is unknown.

TCRdb independently ran MiXCR on the reads; one entry per CDR3 protein. In the table there are hundreds of thousands of distinct CDR3 sequences, 29% of which are singletons. Trimming pared 1 base from V and 4 bases from J, leaving 18 bases between. Germline CDR1 DFQATT, CDR2 SNEGSKA (reference sequence). The length of the CDR3 is 16 residues. This specimen consisted of cultured PBMCs, obtained from culture after CMV antigen stimulation. The sequence came from a human donor in good health (CMV status not recorded). Some clones in this sample may be carry-over from other donors' samples. The V call is TRBV20-1, the J call TRBJ2-3; tentative D call: TRBD2 (6 bases). The DNA for the CDR3 is TGCAGTGCTAGAGCGGCTAGCGCACGTGCATCAGATACGCAGTATTTT. Protein: CSARAASARASDTQYF.